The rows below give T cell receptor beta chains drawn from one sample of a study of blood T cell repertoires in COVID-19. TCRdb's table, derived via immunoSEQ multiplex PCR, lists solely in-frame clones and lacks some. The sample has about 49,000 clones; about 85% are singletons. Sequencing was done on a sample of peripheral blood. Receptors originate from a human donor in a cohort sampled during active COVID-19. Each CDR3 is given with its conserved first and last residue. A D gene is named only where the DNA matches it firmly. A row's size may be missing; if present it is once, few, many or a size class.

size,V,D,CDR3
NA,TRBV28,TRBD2,CASNHRRVVLAGFNEQFF
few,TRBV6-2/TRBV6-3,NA,CASSYGGIAEGNQPQHF
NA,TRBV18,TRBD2,CASSPRVAGYNEQFF
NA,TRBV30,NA,CAWSINAGELFF
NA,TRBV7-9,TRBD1,CASSLKGGQGAPLNYGYTF
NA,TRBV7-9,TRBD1,CASSSQGTANTEAFF
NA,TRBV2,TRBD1,CASTRQGRKNTEAFF
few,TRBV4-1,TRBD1,CASSQDLTGAPTGELFF
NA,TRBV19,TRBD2,CATGTISYNEQFF
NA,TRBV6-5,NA,CASSYLQGADTQYF
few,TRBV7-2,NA,CASSPDLQDPEGYTF
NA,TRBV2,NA,CASSEVREDQPQHF
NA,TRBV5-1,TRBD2,CASSLVAGLDEQFF
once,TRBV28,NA,CASSLWAGDNSNQPQHF